This paragraph covers one T cell receptor beta chain sequence. This sample is part of a study of blood T cell repertoires in COVID-19. The repertoire was sequenced with immunoSEQ multiplex PCR; TCRdb's copy has only in-frame clones and lacks some. The sample consists of 300,000 to 450,000 clones, around 90% of them appearing once. Per the germline V gene, CDR1 is MDHEN and CDR2 is SYDVKM. The junction had 6 bases not matched to a gene; V was cut back by 5 bases and J by 3 bases. CDR3 length equals 15 residues. V usage is TRBV28 and J usage is TRBJ2-3, with 9 nucleotides matching TRBD1. Specimen: PBMCs or T cells enriched from blood (not recorded which). The TCR sequence derives from a woman under 30 who had recovered from COVID-19. Here the CDR3 reads CASSPYRGRTDTQYF. As DNA, the CDR3 is TGTGCCAGCAGTCCCTACAGGGGGCGAACAGATACGCAGTATTTT. Supplemented by reference TRBV28 and TRBJ2-3, the full variable domain reads DVKVTQSSRYLVKRTGEKVFLECVQDMDHENMFWYRQDPGLGLRLIYFSYDVKMKEKGDIPEGYSVSREKKERFSLILESASTNQTSMYLCASSPYRGRTDTQYFGPGTRLTVL.